Following are 19 T cell receptor beta chains from one sample sequenced in a study of T cell responses to AZD1222 COVID-19 vaccine listed by TCRdb under 2021. The library was made by the immunoSEQ multiplex PCR assay. The clones in this table, taken by TCRdb from immuneACCESS, are in-frame only. Not every clone is retained; where verified, under half of the shortfall comes from an unresolved V gene, and the cause of the rest is unknown. Counted in this sample were under 200,000 clones; around 90% of them appeared once. Around 4.5% of the sample is in the top ten clones. Reading the label with the study, this specimen's time point is: baseline before first vaccination. The sample's treatment or condition label, decoded: meningococcal conjugate vaccine given as trial control. This specimen consisted of peripheral blood, obtained on day 0 of MenACWY control vaccination. These receptors were collected from an adult in good health.

CDR3 in amino acids: CASSVGGQRFGNTIYF. The DNA for the CDR3 is TGTGCCAGCAGCGTCGGTGGTCAAAGATTTGGAAACACCATATATTTT. V usage is TRBV9 and J usage is TRBJ1-3; no firm D call. This CDR3 contains 16 residues. The germline gives CDR1 SGDLS, CDR2 YYNGEE. The V gene lost 2 bases and the J gene lost 3 bases, with 15 bases spanning the gap. Based on the CDR3 plus reference TRBV9 and TRBJ1-3, the full variable domain is DSGVTQTPKHLITATGQRVTLRCSPRSGDLSVYWYQQSLDQGLQFLIQYYNGEERAKGNILERFSAQQFPDLHSELNLSSLELGDSALYFCASSVGGQRFGNTIYFGEGSWLTVV.

The V gene is TRBV9, the J gene TRBJ2-2; 7 positions agree with TRBD2. Per germline, CDR1 SGDLS and CDR2 YYNGEE. CDR3 length: 16 residues. J lost 5 bases, V lost 0 bases, and 7 bases had no gene match. The CDR3 is CASSVAGGSFTGELFF. The DNA for the CDR3 is TGTGCCAGCAGCGTAGCGGGCGGGAGTTTTACCGGGGAGCTGTTTTTT.

The rearrangement links TRBV28 to TRBJ2-7; 9 positions agree with TRBD2. The V gene's germline CDR1 is MDHEN and CDR2 SYDVKM. The CDR3 contains 15 residues. The V gene end was trimmed by 6 bases and the J gene end by 1 base; junction bases not matched to a gene: 7. The CDR3 is CASRLPLAGSYEQYF. The CDR3 nucleotides read TGTGCCAGCAGACTTCCTCTAGCGGGGTCCTACGAGCAGTACTTC.

For this clone: One end of the junction is discordant with germline, which a read error may explain. The J gene is TRBJ2-1, the V gene TRBV7-7, with 13 bases that match TRBD2. CDR1 and CDR2 (germline): SSHAT, FNYEAQ (reference sequence). CDR3 length: 14 residues. For the CDR3, the DNA is TGTGCTAGCAGCTTAGGACTAGCGGGAGATGAGCAGTTCTTC. This codes for CASSLGLAGDEQFF.

This clone has only one observation. The chain links TRBV12-3 or TRBV12-4 to TRBJ1-1; D remains unclear. The CDR3 is made up of 12 amino acids. The V and J ends lost 7 bases and 7 bases respectively, with 13 bases between them. The chain's CDR3 is CASTVRVGEAFF. For the CDR3, the DNA is TGTGCCAGCACCGTGAGGGTAGGTGAAGCTTTCTTT.

This clone was counted a single time. J is TRBJ2-2 and V is TRBV7-2, with TRBD2 matching over 8 bases. V gave up 5 bases and J gave up 6 bases; unmatched junction bases: 8. The CDR3 is 15 amino acids. Germline V gene sequence: CDR1 SGHTA, CDR2 FQGNSA. CDR3 loop: CASSTPPAGAGELFF. CDR3 bases: TGTGCCAGCAGCACCCCTCCAGCGGGAGCCGGGGAGCTGTTTTTT.

V gene TRBV6-6 combines with J gene TRBJ1-1, with TRBD1 identical over 8 bases. Germline-derived CDR1 and CDR2 are MNHNY and SVGAGI (reference sequence). V shed 8 bases and J 3 bases; nucleotides not matched to a gene: 5. The CDR3 is made up of 13 amino acids. Here the CDR3 DNA reads TGTGCCAGCGGACAGGGACATTACACTGAAGCTTTCTTT. Protein sequence: CASGQGHYTEAFF.

The CDR3 coding sequence is TGTGCCACCAGTGGTGTAGGGGTGTTCGATGAGCAGTTCTTC. Its protein product is CATSGVGVFDEQFF. V and J are TRBV24-1 and TRBJ2-1; a possible D gene is TRBD1 (5 bases). Germline V CDR1 and CDR2: KGHDR, SFDVKD. This CDR3 comprises 14 residues. Trimming removed 5 bases at V and 8 bases at J, with 15 bases between.

This clone was found once. The rearrangement links TRBV9 to TRBJ2-1; D remains unclear. CDR3 size: 15 residues. Germline V gene sequence: CDR1 SGDLS, CDR2 YYNGEE. With 0 bases removed from V and 2 bases from J, the gap between germline ends came to 9 bases. CDR3 sequence reads: CASSVDVPTYNEQFF. The CDR3 DNA sequence: TGTGCCAGCAGCGTAGATGTCCCAACCTACAATGAGCAGTTCTTC.

This CDR3 reads CASSSAGGNTIYF. CDR3 nucleotides: TGTGCCAGCAGCTCTGCGGGGGGAAACACCATATATTTT. The J gene is TRBJ1-3, the V gene TRBV7-6; D unclear. V dropped 4 bases and J dropped 4 bases, with 8 bases sitting between them. Germline values: CDR1 SGHVS, CDR2 FNYEAQ. This CDR3 spans 13 amino acids.

This chain joins TRBV5-1 and TRBJ1-4, with 8 positions matching TRBD1. The CDR3 totals 17 residues. With V trimmed by 4 bases and J by 5 bases, 13 bases remained unmatched. CDR1 is SGHRS and CDR2 is YFSETQ in the germline V gene. The CDR3 here is CASSLYPPGQANEKLFF. The CDR3 coding sequence is TGCGCCAGCAGCCTGTACCCTCCGGGACAGGCAAATGAAAAACTGTTTTTT.

The chain combines TRBV19 with TRBJ2-2; 7 bases line up with TRBD1. The V gene's germline CDR1 is LNHDA and CDR2 SQIVND (reference sequence). The V gene end was trimmed by 6 bases and the J gene end by 4 bases; junction bases not matched to a gene: 8. The length of the CDR3 is 15 residues. DNA for the CDR3: TGTGCCAGTAGAGAAACTGCAGGGGGCACCGGGGAGCTGTTTTTT. It encodes CASRETAGGTGELFF.

This clone has more than one count but fewer than ten. The chain uses TRBV10-3 and TRBJ1-2; no firm D call. The CDR3 sequence is 12 residues long. V shed 6 bases and J shed 4 bases, with 9 bases lying between them. Germline loops: CDR1 ENHRY, CDR2 SYGVKD. In nucleotides, the CDR3 is TGTGCCATCAGACCGGGTTCCTATGGCTACACCTTC. Protein: CAIRPGSYGYTF.

This chain joins TRBV4-3 and TRBJ2-7; D may be TRBD1 or TRBD2 (6 bases each). Germline CDR1 and CDR2: LGHNA and YSLEER. The CDR3 consists of 15 residues. Trimming removed 0 bases at V and 5 bases at J, with 14 bases between. DNA for the CDR3: TGCGCCAGCAGCCAAGACCCGGGGGCGGGAAACGAGCAGTACTTC. It encodes CASSQDPGAGNEQYF.

V is TRBV6-5 and J is TRBJ2-1; D gene uncertain. Between the trimmed V and J ends, which lost 5 bases and 4 bases, there was a span of 12 bases. Germline V gene sequence: CDR1 MNHEY, CDR2 SVGAGI. This CDR3 has 14 residues. Here the CDR3 DNA reads TGTGCCAGCAGTCGACAAGGGCCTTACAATGAGCAGTTCTTC. Translating it yields CASSRQGPYNEQFF.

The chain is built from TRBV12-3 or TRBV12-4 and TRBJ1-3, with D unresolved. The germline V and J ends were trimmed by 1 base and 4 bases, with 5 bases remaining between them. The CDR3 sequence is 13 residues long. Here the CDR3 reads CASSLGVGNTIYF. CDR3 DNA: TGTGCCAGCAGTTTAGGAGTCGGAAACACCATATATTTT.

The chain has TRBV11-3 and TRBJ2-1; 8 nucleotides line up with TRBD2. The CDR3 runs 15 residues. Germline V gene sequence: CDR1 SGHNT, CDR2 YENEEA. V dropped 4 bases and J dropped 8; count of bases not matched to a gene: 10. CDR3 coding DNA: TGTGCCAGCAGCTCCGCCGGGACTAGATGTGATGAGCAGTTCTTC. Amino acid sequence: CASSSAGTRCDEQFF.

This clone was recorded once. V usage is TRBV15 and J usage is TRBJ1-4; D remains ambiguous. This CDR3 contains 15 residues. V lost 0 bases and J 10 bases, leaving 15 bases between the germline ends. Germline V gives CDR1 LNHNV, CDR2 YYDKDF (reference sequence). CDR3 residues: CATSRDLAGVVKLFF. CDR3 coding DNA: TGTGCCACCAGCAGAGATCTGGCCGGCGTTGTAAAACTGTTTTTT.

This chain links TRBV21-1 with TRBJ1-1. TRBV21-1 is termed a pseudogene. CDR3 length: 13 amino acids. The CDR3 sequence: CASIFRGATGAFF. The CDR3 DNA is TGTGCCAGCATCTTTCGGGGCGCCACGGGAGCTTTCTTT.